Listed here are 14 T cell receptor beta chains from one sample, sequenced in a study of cytomegalovirus exposure and HLA in healthy donors. The PCR made use of 60 Vbeta and 13 Jbeta primers. Assay: immunoSEQ multiplex PCR; the TCRdb copy retains only in-frame clones and omits some. The sample shows about 130,000 clones, 70% to 80% of them seen only once. Sequenced input: PBMCs. Receptor source: a woman aged 55-70 years in good health and CMV-seronegative.

The chain links TRBV13 to TRBJ2-3; 7 bases align to TRBD1. V was clipped by 5 bases and J by 4 bases; unmatched bases: 9. The CDR3 has 15 residues. Germline assignment: CDR1 PRHDT and CDR2 FYEKMQ (reference sequence). The CDR3 nucleotides read TGTGCCAGCAGCCGAAAAATGGACAGGTCAGATACGCAGTATTTT. Translation gives CASSRKMDRSDTQYF.

This clone was seen a few times. This chain connects TRBV5-6 to TRBJ1-3, with D perhaps matching TRBD1 (6 bases). The length of the CDR3 is 14 residues. V lost 0 bases to trimming and J lost 2 bases, with 6 bases between them. CDR1 SGHDT and CDR2 YYEEEE come from the germline V gene. CDR3 residues: CASSLGTAGNTIYF. CDR3 DNA: TGTGCCAGCAGCTTGGGGACAGCTGGAAACACCATATATTTT.

The V and J genes are TRBV6-1 and TRBJ1-2; a weak D match, TRBD1 (6 bases). CDR1 and CDR2 (germline): MNHNS, SASEGT. V lost 7 bases and J lost 2, with 17 bases in between. The CDR3 totals 15 residues. The CDR3 reads CASISGGRENYGYTF. CDR3 DNA sequence: TGTGCCAGCATCTCTGGGGGCAGAGAAAACTATGGCTACACCTTC.

The DNA of the CDR3 is TGTGCCTGGAGTCCCCGGAGACAGTTTAGTAGCAATCAGCCCCAGCATTTT. The encoded protein is CAWSPRRQFSSNQPQHF. The chain employs TRBV30 and TRBJ1-5; weak D call: TRBD1 (5 bases). V was cut by 2 bases and J by 0 bases, with 17 bases left in between. The germline CDR1 and CDR2 sequences are GTSNPN and SVGIG (reference sequence). CDR3 length: 17 residues.

This clone was seen only a few times. The rearrangement joins TRBV7-9 to TRBJ2-3; 14 positions agree with TRBD2. The V and J ends lost 6 bases and 1 base, in that order; junction bases with no gene match: 3. This CDR3 region has 16 residues. Germline CDR1 and CDR2: SEHNR and FQNEAQ (reference sequence). CDR3 sequence (DNA): TGTGCCAGCAGGGGGGGACTAGCGGGGGGCACAGATACGCAGTATTTT. It is translated as CASRGGLAGGTDTQYF.

The sample holds one count of this clone. J is TRBJ1-4 and V is TRBV10-3, with D possibly matching TRBD1 (6 bases). This CDR3 is built from 16 residues. CDR1 ENHRY and CDR2 SYGVKD come from the germline V gene. V gave up 2 bases and J gave up 8 bases, with 18 bases separating them. CDR3 nucleotides: TGTGCCATCAGTGAGCCGACGCAGGGGCGGGGGGAAAAACTGTTTTTT. Protein product: CAISEPTQGRGEKLFF.

The J gene is TRBJ1-4, the V gene TRBV15, with unresolved D. This CDR3 comprises 16 residues. CDR1 and CDR2 (germline): LNHNV, YYDKDF (reference sequence). V lost 0 bases to trimming and J lost 2 bases, with 10 bases between them. CDR3 in amino acids: CATSRDRGGTNEKLFF. DNA of the CDR3: TGTGCCACCAGCAGAGATCGCGGAGGTACTAATGAAAAACTGTTTTTT.

The DNA of the CDR3 is TGTGCCAGCAGTGTTTCGGGACTAGGTTACGAGCAGTACTTC. Its protein product is CASSVSGLGYEQYF. The chain has TRBV6-1 and TRBJ2-7, with 8 bases fitting TRBD2. Trimming cost V 4 bases and J 4 bases; bases outside gene matches: 6. Per the germline V gene, CDR1 is MNHNS and CDR2 is SASEGT. CDR3 length: 14 amino acids.

J is TRBJ1-5 and V is TRBV9; possible D gene TRBD1, 6 bases. V was cut by 4 bases and J by 9 bases, with 17 bases left in between. Germline V lookup: CDR1 SGDLS, CDR2 YYNGEE. This CDR3 comprises 14 residues. CDR3 protein: CASSPRQVGRPQHF. As DNA, the CDR3 is TGTGCCAGCAGCCCCCGACAGGTAGGGAGGCCCCAGCATTTT.

The sample holds one count of this clone. The chain carries TRBV15 and TRBJ1-5; D is possibly TRBD1 (5 bases). V gave up 4 bases and J gave up 1 base, with 14 bases separating them. CDR1 is LNHNV and CDR2 is YYDKDF in the germline V gene (reference sequence). This CDR3 comprises 16 residues. CDR3 protein: CATSIVRVWSNQPQHF. The CDR3 DNA reads TGTGCCACCAGCATTGTCAGGGTCTGGAGCAATCAGCCCCAGCATTTT. Full variable domain (missing parts from reference TRBV15 and TRBJ1-5): DAMVIQNPRYQVTQFGKPVTLSCSQTLNHNVMYWYQQKSSQAPKLLFHYYDKDFNNEADTPDNFQSRRPNTSFCFLDIRSPGLGDTAMYLCATSIVRVWSNQPQHFGDGTRLSIL.

This clone is a singleton in its sample. This chain joins TRBV19 and TRBJ2-1; maybe TRBD1 (6 bases). There are 13 residues in the CDR3. Germline CDR1 is LNHDA and CDR2 is SQIVND (reference sequence). V was cut by 4 bases and J by 12 bases, with 16 bases left in between. This CDR3 is CASSTDRLLGQFF. The CDR3 nucleotides are TGTGCCAGTAGTACTGACAGGTTATTAGGGCAGTTCTTC.

The chain recombines TRBV7-3 with TRBJ2-1; 7 bases line up with TRBD2. Trimming removed 4 bases from V and 0 bases from J; junction bases left unmatched: 12. In germline, CDR1 is SGHTA, CDR2 FQGTGA. The CDR3 runs 18 residues. The CDR3 bases are TGTGCCAGCAGCTCCCCGACTCGCGGGAGTAGCTCCTACAATGAGCAGTTCTTC. This gives the protein CASSSPTRGSSSYNEQFF.

The chain has TRBV4-1 and TRBJ1-2; TRBD1 matches 8 bases. Germline V gene lookup returns CDR1 MGHRA and CDR2 YSYEKL. The CDR3 runs to 15 residues. Losses at the gene ends were 6 bases for V and 9 bases for J; bases not matched to a gene: 15. For the CDR3, the DNA is TGCGCCAGCAGGGAACCGGGACAGGCGATCGTCAGCTACACCTTC. Translation: CASREPGQAIVSYTF.

V usage is TRBV4-1 and J usage is TRBJ1-2, with D unresolved. Germline V gives CDR1 MGHRA, CDR2 YSYEKL. The V end was cut by 0 bases, the J end by 8 bases, with 16 bases between. This CDR3 contains 15 residues. CDR3 protein: CASSQEGSRPGGYTF. For the CDR3, the DNA is TGCGCCAGCAGCCAAGAGGGCAGCCGACCGGGGGGCTACACCTTC.